Detailed here is one T cell receptor beta chain. This CDR3 is built from 16 residues. Germline CDR1 and CDR2: GTSNPN and SVGIG (reference sequence). V was pared by 1 base and J by 2 bases, with 7 bases of the junction left unmatched. This record comes from a study of CD8 T cells in Susac syndrome. Reverse transcription used roughly 0.45 to 1 ug RNA and random hexamers. Amplification of the TCR beta CDR3 was carried out by immunoSEQ multiplex PCR, which spanned a total of 54 Vbeta and 13 Jbeta segments. TCRdb re-called the immunoSEQ multiplex PCR reads with MiXCR, one entry per CDR3 protein. The repertoire holds 350,000 to 550,000 distinct CDR3 sequences, around 85% seen once, with about 0.12% in the top ten.

Specimen: CD8+ T cells from PBMCs. The sequence was obtained from a human donor with multiple sclerosis. This rearrangement joins TRBV30 to TRBJ2-3; 9 bases agree with TRBD1. CDR3 sequence: CAWSAEGQGPTDTQYF. CDR3 nucleotides: TGTGCCTGGAGTGCGGAGGGACAGGGACCCACAGATACGCAGTATTTT.